One sample yielded the 13 T cell receptor beta chains listed below, sequenced in a study of T cell responses to AZD1222 COVID-19 vaccine. Some clones are missing from TCRdb's copy, which holds only in-frame ones; the method was immunoSEQ multiplex PCR. The sample has approximately 150,000 clones, 86% seen once. The material was peripheral blood, obtained 28 days after the second AZD1222 dose. The source of these receptors is an adult who received the AZD1222 COVID-19 vaccine.

The J gene is TRBJ2-4, the V gene TRBV4-2; the match to TRBD2 covers 11 bases. CDR3 length: 18 amino acids. Germline lookup yields CDR1 LGHNA and CDR2 YNFKEQ. V gave up 0 bases and J gave up 2 bases; unmatched junction bases: 6. The CDR3 here is CASSQDEVAGGTKNIQYF. The CDR3 bases are TGTGCCAGCAGCCAAGATGAGGTAGCGGGGGGGACCAAAAACATTCAGTACTTC.

The V gene is TRBV11-3, the J gene TRBJ1-1; no firm D call. V lost 5 bases and J 5 bases, leaving 12 bases between the germline ends. The CDR3 runs to 13 residues. CDR1 SGHNT and CDR2 YENEEA come from the germline V gene. CDR3: CASSLSAGTEAFF. CDR3 nucleotide sequence: TGTGCCAGCAGCCTCTCGGCGGGGACTGAAGCTTTCTTT.

The V and J genes are TRBV11-2 and TRBJ2-1; D is tentatively TRBD1 or TRBD2 (5 bases each). V was trimmed by 4 bases and J by 5 bases, leaving 12 bases between them. The CDR3 contains 14 residues. Per the germline V gene, CDR1 is SGHAT and CDR2 is FQNNGV. CDR3 bases: TGTGCCAGCAGCTACTTGAGGGGTGACAATGAGCAGTTCTTC. As protein: CASSYLRGDNEQFF.

V gene TRBV9 combines with J gene TRBJ1-1; maybe TRBD1 (5 bases). Germline CDR1 SGDLS, CDR2 YYNGEE. There are 14 residues in the CDR3. V lost 4 bases and J 6 bases, leaving 16 bases between the germline ends. DNA for the CDR3: TGTGCCAGCAGCCCAAGCGGGGCCCACTCTGAAGCTTTCTTT. As protein: CASSPSGAHSEAFF.

This rearrangement joins TRBV3-1 (or the pseudogene TRBV3-2) to TRBJ2-7; D not resolved. V was clipped by 4 bases and J by 2 bases, with 6 bases between them. The CDR3 totals 12 residues. Looked up from germline, CDR1 is LGHDT and CDR2 is YNNKEL (reference sequence). The CDR3 spells CASSPQPYEQYF. DNA for the CDR3: TGTGCCAGCAGCCCCCAACCCTACGAGCAGTACTTC.

The chain employs TRBV6-4 and TRBJ1-1; D is possibly TRBD1 (5 bases). CDR1 MRHNA and CDR2 SNTAGT come from the germline V gene. CDR3 length: 13 residues. V lost 8 bases to trimming and J lost 4 bases, with 14 bases between them. CDR3 amino acids: CASAREGSTEAFF. CDR3 DNA: TGTGCCAGCGCGAGGGAGGGGAGCACTGAAGCTTTCTTT.

This chain uses TRBV28 with TRBJ2-1, with TRBD2 as a possible D gene (6 bases). With 10 bases removed from V and 4 bases from J, the gap between germline ends came to 8 bases. Germline values: CDR1 MDHEN, CDR2 SYDVKM. The CDR3 spans 11 residues. CDR3 bases: TGTGCCATGGGACTTTACAATGAGCAGTTCTTC. Protein: CAMGLYNEQFF.

The V gene is TRBV19, the J gene TRBJ1-3; D is uncertain. This CDR3 region has 13 residues. Germline V gene data show CDR1 as LNHDA and CDR2 as SQIVND (reference sequence). With 3 bases removed from V and 1 base from J, the gap between germline ends came to 4 bases. The CDR3 nucleotides read TGTGCCAGTAGTATTGGGTCTGGAAACACCATATATTTT. It encodes CASSIGSGNTIYF. The full variable domain, completed using reference TRBV19 and TRBJ1-3, is DGGITQSPKYLFRKEGQNVTLSCEQNLNHDAMYWYRQDPGQGLRLIYYSQIVNDFQKGDIAEGYSVSREKKESFPLTVTSAQKNPTAFYLCASSIGSGNTIYFGEGSWLTVV.

The chain links TRBV6-5 to TRBJ1-5, with D maybe TRBD1 (5 bases). The CDR3 sequence is 15 residues long. CDR1 is MNHEY, CDR2 SVGAGI, per germline. Trimming stripped 4 bases from V and 5 bases from J, with 15 bases between. This CDR3 reads CASSSRIGGDQPQHF. The CDR3 DNA is TGTGCCAGCAGTTCCCGCATCGGGGGAGATCAGCCCCAGCATTTT.

This chain uses TRBV7-9 with TRBJ2-1; tentative D call: TRBD2 (5 bases). Germline CDR1 and CDR2: SEHNR and FQNEAQ (reference sequence). Trimming stripped 6 bases from V and 7 bases from J, with 16 bases between. The CDR3 is 14 amino acids. This CDR3 is CASRRLTSQNEQFF. DNA of the CDR3: TGTGCCAGCAGGCGACTAACCAGTCAAAATGAGCAGTTCTTC.

This rearrangement joins TRBV6-1 to TRBJ1-2, with no clear D. The V gene lost 1 base and the J gene lost 0 bases, with 9 bases spanning the gap. Germline loops: CDR1 MNHNS, CDR2 SASEGT. This CDR3 has 15 amino acids. The DNA for the CDR3 is TGTGCCAGCAGTGAAGGCTCAGGAGCTAACTATGGCTACACCTTC. Translation: CASSEGSGANYGYTF.

The rearrangement links TRBV29-1 to TRBJ1-3; D is ambiguous. The V end was cut by 3 bases, the J end by 2 bases, with 11 bases between. The CDR3 totals 14 residues. Germline CDR1 and CDR2: SQVTM and ANQGSEA. The CDR3: CSVDGSSTGNTIYF. The CDR3 region has the DNA TGCAGCGTTGATGGCAGTTCCACTGGAAACACCATATATTTT.

The rearrangement uses TRBV15 and TRBJ1-1; maybe TRBD1 (6 bases). The ends were cut back, 5 bases at V and 0 bases at J, with 10 bases in the middle. Germline CDR1 is LNHNV and CDR2 is YYDKDF (reference sequence). The CDR3 runs to 14 residues. CDR3 amino acids: CATSSGDMNTEAFF. The CDR3 DNA reads as TGTGCCACCAGCTCCGGGGACATGAACACTGAAGCTTTCTTT.